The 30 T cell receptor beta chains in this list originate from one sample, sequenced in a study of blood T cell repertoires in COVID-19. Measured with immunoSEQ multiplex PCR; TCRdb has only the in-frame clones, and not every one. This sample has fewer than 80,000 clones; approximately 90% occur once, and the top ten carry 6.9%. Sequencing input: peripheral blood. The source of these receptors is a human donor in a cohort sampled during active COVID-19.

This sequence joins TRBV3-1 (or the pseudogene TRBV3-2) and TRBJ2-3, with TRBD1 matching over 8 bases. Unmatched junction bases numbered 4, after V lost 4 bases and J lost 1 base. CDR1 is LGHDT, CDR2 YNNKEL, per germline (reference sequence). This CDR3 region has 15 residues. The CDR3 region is CASSRGDRRTDTQYF. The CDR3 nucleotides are TGTGCCAGCAGCCGCGGGGACAGGCGCACAGATACGCAGTATTTT.

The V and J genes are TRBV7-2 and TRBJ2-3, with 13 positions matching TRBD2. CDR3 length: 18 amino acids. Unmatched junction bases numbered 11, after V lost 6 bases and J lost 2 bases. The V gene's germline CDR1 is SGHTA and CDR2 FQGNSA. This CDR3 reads CASRSPTSGGTYTDTQYF. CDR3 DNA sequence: TGTGCCAGCAGATCTCCGACTAGCGGGGGGACCTACACAGATACGCAGTATTTT. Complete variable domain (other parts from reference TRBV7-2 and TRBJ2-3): GAGVSQSPSNKVTEKGKDVELRCDPISGHTALYWYRQSLGQGLEFLIYFQGNSAPDKSGLPSDRFSAERTGGSVSTLTIQRTQQEDSAVYLCASRSPTSGGTYTDTQYFGPGTRLTVL.

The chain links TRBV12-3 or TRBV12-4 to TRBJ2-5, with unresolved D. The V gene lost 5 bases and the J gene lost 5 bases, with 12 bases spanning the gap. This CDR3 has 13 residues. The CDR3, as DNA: TGTGCCAGCAGTCGCGGCCTGCTCGAGACCCAGTACTTC. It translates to CASSRGLLETQYF.

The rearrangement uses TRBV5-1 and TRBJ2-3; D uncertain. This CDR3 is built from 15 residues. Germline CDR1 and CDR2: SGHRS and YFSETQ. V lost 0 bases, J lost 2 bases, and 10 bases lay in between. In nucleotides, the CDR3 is TGCGCCAGCAGCTTGGACAGACAAGCCACAGATACGCAGTATTTT. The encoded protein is CASSLDRQATDTQYF.

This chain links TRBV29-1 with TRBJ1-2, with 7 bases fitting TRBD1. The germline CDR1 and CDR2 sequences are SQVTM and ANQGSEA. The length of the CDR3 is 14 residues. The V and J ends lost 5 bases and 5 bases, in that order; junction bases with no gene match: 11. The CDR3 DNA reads TGCAGCGTTCTACGACAGGGAAACCTATATGGCTACACCTTC. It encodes CSVLRQGNLYGYTF. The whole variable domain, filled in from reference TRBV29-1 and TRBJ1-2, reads SAVISQKPSRDICQRGTSLTIQCQVDSQVTMMFWYRQQPGQSLTLIATANQGSEATYESGFVIDKFPISRPNLTFSTLTVSNMSPEDSSIYLCSVLRQGNLYGYTFGSGTRLTVV.

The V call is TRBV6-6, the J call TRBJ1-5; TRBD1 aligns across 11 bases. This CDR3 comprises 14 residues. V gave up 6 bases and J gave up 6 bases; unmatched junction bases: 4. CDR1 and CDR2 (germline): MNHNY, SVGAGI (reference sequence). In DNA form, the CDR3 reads TGTGCCAGCAGATCCGGGACAGGGGGTCAGCCCCAGCATTTT. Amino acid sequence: CASRSGTGGQPQHF.

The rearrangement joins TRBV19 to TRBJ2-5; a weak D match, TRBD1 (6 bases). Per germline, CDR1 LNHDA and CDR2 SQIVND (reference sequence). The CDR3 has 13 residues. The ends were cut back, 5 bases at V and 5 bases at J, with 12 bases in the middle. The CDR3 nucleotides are TGTGCCAGTAGTCCAGGGGTAGGGGAGACCCAGTACTTC. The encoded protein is CASSPGVGETQYF.

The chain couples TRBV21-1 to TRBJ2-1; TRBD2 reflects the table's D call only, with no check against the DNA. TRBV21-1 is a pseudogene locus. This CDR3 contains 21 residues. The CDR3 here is CASSKTWRLAGNSSSYNEQFF. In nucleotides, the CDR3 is TGTGCCAGCAGCAAAACGTGGCGGCTAGCGGGGAATTCAAGCTCCTACAATGAGCAGTTCTTC.

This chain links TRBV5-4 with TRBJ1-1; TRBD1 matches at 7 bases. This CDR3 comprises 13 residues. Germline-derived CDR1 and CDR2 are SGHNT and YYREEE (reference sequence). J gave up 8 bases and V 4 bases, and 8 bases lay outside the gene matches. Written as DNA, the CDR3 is TGTGCCAGCAGCCTAGACAGGGCGGGCGAAGCTTTCTTT. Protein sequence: CASSLDRAGEAFF. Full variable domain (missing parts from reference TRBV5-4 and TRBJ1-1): ETGVTQSPTHLIKTRGQQVTLRCSSQSGHNTVSWYQQALGQGPQFIFQYYREEENGRGNFPPRFSGLQFPNYSSELNVNALELDDSALYLCASSLDRAGEAFFGQGTRLTVV.

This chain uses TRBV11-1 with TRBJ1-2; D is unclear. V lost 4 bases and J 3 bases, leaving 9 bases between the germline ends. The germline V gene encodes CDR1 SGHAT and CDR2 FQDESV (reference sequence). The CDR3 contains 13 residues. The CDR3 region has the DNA TGTGCCAGCAGCTCAGCCAGGTACTATGGCTACACCTTC. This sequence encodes CASSSARYYGYTF.

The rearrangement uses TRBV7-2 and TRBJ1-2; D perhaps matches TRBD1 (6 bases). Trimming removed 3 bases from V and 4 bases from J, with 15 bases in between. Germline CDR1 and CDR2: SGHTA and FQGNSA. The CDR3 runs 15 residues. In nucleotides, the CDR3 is TGTGCCAGCAGCTTGGAGGTGACAGGTGTCTATGGCTACACCTTC. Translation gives CASSLEVTGVYGYTF.

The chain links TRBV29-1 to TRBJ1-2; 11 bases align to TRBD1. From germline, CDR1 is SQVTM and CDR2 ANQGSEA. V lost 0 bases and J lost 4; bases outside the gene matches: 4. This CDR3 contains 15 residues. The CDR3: CSVEDRTGGLYGYTF. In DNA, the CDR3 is TGCAGCGTTGAAGATCGGACAGGGGGCCTCTATGGCTACACCTTC.

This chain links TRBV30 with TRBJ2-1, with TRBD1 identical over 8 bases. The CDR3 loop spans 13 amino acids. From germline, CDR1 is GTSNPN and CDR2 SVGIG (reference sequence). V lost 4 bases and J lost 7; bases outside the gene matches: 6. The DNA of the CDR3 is TGTGCCTGGAACCCGACAGGGGAAAATGAGCAGTTCTTC. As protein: CAWNPTGENEQFF.

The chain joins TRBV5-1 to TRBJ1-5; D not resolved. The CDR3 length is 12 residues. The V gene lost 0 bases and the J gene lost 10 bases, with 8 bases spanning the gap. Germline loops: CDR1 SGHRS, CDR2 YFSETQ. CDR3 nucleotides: TGCGCCAGCAGCTTGGATGAGGGCCCCCAGCATTTT. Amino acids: CASSLDEGPQHF.

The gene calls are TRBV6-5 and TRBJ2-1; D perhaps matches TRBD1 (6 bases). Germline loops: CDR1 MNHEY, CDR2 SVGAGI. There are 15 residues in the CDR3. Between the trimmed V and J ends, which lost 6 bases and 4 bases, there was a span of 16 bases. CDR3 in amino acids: CASRLGQQVYNEQFF. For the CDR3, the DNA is TGTGCCAGCAGACTTGGACAGCAGGTGTACAATGAGCAGTTCTTC.

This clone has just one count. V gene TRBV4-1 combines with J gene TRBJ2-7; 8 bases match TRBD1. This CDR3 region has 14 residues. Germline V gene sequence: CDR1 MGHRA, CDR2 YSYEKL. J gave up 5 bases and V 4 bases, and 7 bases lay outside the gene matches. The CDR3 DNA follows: TGCGCCAGCAGCCCTCGACAGGGGTCGGACGAGCAGTACTTC. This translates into CASSPRQGSDEQYF.

CDR3 bases: TGTGCCAGCAGCCCAGGGGGAACAGTCGGGGAGCAGTACTTC. This encodes CASSPGGTVGEQYF. V gene TRBV3-1 (or the pseudogene TRBV3-2) combines with J gene TRBJ2-7, with 7 bases fitting TRBD1. Germline values: CDR1 LGHDT, CDR2 YNNKEL (reference sequence). The ends lost 4 bases at V and 7 bases at J; junction bases unmatched: 10. The CDR3 loop spans 14 amino acids.

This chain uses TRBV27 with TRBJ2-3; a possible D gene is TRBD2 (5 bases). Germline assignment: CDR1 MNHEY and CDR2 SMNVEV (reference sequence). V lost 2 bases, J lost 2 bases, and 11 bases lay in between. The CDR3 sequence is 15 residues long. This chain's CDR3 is CASSLSGGSTDTQYF. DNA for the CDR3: TGTGCCAGCAGTTTAAGTGGAGGATCCACAGATACGCAGTATTTT.

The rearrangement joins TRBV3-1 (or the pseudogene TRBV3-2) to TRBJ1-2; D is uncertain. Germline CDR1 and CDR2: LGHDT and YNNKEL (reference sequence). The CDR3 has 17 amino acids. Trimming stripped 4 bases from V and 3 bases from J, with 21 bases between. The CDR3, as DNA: TGTGCCAGCAGCCTCACGGAGGGTAGCGGGTTTTACTATGGCTACACCTTC. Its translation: CASSLTEGSGFYYGYTF.

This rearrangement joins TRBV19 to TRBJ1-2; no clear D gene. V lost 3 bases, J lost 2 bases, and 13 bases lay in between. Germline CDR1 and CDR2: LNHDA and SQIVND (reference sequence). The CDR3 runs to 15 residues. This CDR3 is CASSIGGGKNYGYTF. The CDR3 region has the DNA TGTGCCAGTAGTATTGGAGGCGGAAAGAACTATGGCTACACCTTC.

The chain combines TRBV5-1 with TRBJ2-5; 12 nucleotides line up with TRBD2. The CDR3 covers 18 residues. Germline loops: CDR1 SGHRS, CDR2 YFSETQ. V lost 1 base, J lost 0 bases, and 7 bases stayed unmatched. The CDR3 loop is CASSLRARTSGNQETQYF. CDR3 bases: TGCGCCAGCAGCTTGAGAGCCCGGACTAGCGGGAACCAAGAGACCCAGTACTTC.

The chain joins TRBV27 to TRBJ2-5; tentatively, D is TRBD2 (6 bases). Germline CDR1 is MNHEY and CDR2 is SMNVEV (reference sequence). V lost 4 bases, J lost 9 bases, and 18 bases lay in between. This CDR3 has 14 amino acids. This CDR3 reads CASSSDGTPRAQYF. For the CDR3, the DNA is TGTGCCAGCAGTTCGGACGGGACTCCGCGAGCCCAGTACTTC.

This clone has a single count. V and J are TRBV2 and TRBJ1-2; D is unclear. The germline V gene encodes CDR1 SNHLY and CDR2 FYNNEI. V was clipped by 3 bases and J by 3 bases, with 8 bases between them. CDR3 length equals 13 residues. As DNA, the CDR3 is TGTGCCAGCAGTGAGTCTATGGACTATGGCTACACCTTC. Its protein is CASSESMDYGYTF.

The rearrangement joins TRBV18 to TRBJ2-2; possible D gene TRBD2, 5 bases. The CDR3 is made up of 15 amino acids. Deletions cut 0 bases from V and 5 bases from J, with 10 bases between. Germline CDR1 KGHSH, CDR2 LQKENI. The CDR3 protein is CASSPPGSGTGELFF. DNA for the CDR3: TGTGCCAGCTCACCACCGGGGAGCGGAACCGGGGAGCTGTTTTTT.

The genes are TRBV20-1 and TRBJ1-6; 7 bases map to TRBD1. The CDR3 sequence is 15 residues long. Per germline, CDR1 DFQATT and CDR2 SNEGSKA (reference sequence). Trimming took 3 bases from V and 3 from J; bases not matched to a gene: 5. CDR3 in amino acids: CSASRSGGYNSPLHF. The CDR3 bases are TGCAGTGCTAGTAGGTCAGGGGGCTATAATTCACCCCTCCACTTT.

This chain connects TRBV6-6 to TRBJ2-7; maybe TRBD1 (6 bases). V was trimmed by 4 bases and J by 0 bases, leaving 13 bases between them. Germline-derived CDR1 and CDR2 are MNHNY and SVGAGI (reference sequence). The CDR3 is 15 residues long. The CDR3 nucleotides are TGTGCCAGCAGTTTCAGGGGTGGGGCCTCCTACGAGCAGTACTTC. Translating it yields CASSFRGGASYEQYF.

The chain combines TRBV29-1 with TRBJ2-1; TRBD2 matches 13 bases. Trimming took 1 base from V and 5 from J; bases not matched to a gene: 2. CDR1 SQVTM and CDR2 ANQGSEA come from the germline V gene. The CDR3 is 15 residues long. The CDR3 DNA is TGCAGCGTTGAAGGTACTAGCGGGAGGGACAATGAGCAGTTCTTC. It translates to CSVEGTSGRDNEQFF.

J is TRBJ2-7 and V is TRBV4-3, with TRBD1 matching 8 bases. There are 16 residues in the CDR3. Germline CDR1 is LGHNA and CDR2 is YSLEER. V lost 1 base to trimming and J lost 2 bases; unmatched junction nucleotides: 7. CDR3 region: CASSQARTGPPYEQYF. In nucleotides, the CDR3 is TGCGCCAGCAGCCAAGCCCGGACAGGGCCCCCCTACGAGCAGTACTTC.

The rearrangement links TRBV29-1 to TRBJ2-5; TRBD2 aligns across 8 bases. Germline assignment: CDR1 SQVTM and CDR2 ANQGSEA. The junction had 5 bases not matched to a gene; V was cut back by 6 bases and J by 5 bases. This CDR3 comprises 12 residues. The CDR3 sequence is CSVLAGLETQYF. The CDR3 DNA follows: TGCAGCGTCTTAGCGGGGTTGGAGACCCAGTACTTC.

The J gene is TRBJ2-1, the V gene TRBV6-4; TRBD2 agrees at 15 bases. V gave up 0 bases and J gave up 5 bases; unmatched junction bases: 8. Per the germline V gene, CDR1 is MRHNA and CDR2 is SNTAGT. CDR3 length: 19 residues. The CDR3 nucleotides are TGTGCCAGCAGTGACTCACAGGGACTAGCGGGGGGACTTCACAATGAGCAGTTCTTC. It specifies CASSDSQGLAGGLHNEQFF.